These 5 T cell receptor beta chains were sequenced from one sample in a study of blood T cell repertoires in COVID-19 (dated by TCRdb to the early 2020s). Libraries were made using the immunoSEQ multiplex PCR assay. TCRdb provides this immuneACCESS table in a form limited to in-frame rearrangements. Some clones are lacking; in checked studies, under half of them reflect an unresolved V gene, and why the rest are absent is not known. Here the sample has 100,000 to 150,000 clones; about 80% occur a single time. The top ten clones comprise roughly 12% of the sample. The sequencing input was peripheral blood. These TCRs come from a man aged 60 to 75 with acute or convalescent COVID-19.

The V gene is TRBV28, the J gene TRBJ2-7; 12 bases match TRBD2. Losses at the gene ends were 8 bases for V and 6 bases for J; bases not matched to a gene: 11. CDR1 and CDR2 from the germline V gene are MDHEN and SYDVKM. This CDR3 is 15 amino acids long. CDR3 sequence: CASGLSLAGGTEQYF. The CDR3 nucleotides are TGTGCCAGCGGATTATCACTAGCGGGAGGTACCGAGCAGTACTTC.

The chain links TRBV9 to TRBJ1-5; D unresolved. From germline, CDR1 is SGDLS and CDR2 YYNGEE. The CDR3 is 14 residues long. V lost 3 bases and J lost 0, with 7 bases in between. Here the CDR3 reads CASSASDSNQPQHF. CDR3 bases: TGTGCCAGCAGCGCGAGTGATAGCAATCAGCCCCAGCATTTT.

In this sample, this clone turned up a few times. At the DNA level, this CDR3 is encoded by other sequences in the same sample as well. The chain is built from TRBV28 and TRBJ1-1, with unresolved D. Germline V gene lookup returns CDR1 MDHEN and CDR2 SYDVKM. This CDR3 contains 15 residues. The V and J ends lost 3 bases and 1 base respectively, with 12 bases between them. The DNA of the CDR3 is TGTGCCAGCAGTTTTCGAGGAGGCGGGAACACTGAAGCTTTCTTT. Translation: CASSFRGGGNTEAFF.

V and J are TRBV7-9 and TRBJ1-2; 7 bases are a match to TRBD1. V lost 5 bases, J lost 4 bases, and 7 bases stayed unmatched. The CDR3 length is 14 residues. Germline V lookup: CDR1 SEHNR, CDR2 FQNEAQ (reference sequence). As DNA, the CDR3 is TGTGCCAGCAGCCCCCGACAGGGTGGCTATGGCTACACCTTC. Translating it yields CASSPRQGGYGYTF. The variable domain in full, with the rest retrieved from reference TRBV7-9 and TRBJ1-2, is DTGVSQNPRHKITKRGQNVTFRCDPISEHNRLYWYRQTLGQGPEFLTYFQNEAQLEKSRLLSDRFSAERPKGSFSTLEIQRTEQGDSAMYLCASSPRQGGYGYTFGSGTRLTVV.

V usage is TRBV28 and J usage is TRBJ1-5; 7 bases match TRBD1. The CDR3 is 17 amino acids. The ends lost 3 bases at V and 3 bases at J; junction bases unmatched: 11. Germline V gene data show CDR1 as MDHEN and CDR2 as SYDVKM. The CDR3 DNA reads TGTGCCAGCAGTTTTACAGGGGTCCCCCTTCCCAATCAGCCCCAGCATTTT. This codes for CASSFTGVPLPNQPQHF.